This TCR beta chain was captured in a study of blood T cell repertoires in COVID-19. Libraries were prepared by immunoSEQ multiplex PCR; TCRdb keeps only in-frame clonotypes and omits some of them. The repertoire has about 98,000 clones, roughly 82% of them found once; the top ten carry approximately 11%. Trimming stripped 6 bases from V and 4 bases from J, with 18 bases between. In germline, CDR1 is GTSNPN, CDR2 SVGIG (reference sequence). The CDR3 contains 15 residues. The sample holds many counts of this clone. The sample taken for sequencing was peripheral blood. This clonotype originated in an older man with active or convalescent COVID-19. This chain links TRBV30 with TRBJ2-2; the D gene is possibly TRBD1 (7 bases). The CDR3 DNA reads TGTGCCTGCCAGCGCGGGGACAGAGTCACCGGGGAGCTGTTTTTT. It specifies CACQRGDRVTGELFF.